Following are 5 T cell receptor beta chains from one sample sequenced in a study of shared clonotypes between healthy human individuals. Repertoires were generated with immunoSEQ multiplex PCR, while TCRdb's copy carries only in-frame clones and drops some. Altogether some 2.1 million clones are present, 85% to 95% being singletons, with the ten largest covering 0.1% to 0.15%. The sequencing sample was made of naive CD4+ T cells sorted from blood. Subset of the sample: CD45RA+ positively selected. These receptors were taken from a man aged 18 to 35 in good health.

The chain has TRBV2 and TRBJ2-7; D not certain. Trimming removed 2 bases from V and 2 bases from J, with 16 bases in between. Per the germline V gene, CDR1 is SNHLY and CDR2 is FYNNEI. This CDR3 comprises 16 residues. As DNA, the CDR3 is TGTGCCAGCAGTGAAAGCAATCTGAGATTCCCCTACGAGCAGTACTTC. Translated, it gives CASSESNLRFPYEQYF.

The rearrangement joins TRBV15 to TRBJ1-2; D unclear. Germline V gives CDR1 LNHNV, CDR2 YYDKDF (reference sequence). V was pared by 0 bases and J by 8 bases, with 10 bases between. CDR3 length equals 13 residues. The CDR3 nucleotides are TGTGCCACCAGCAGAGATAAGACCTGGGGCTACACCTTC. Residues: CATSRDKTWGYTF.

CDR3: CASSPPGGGYEQYF. The CDR3 region has the DNA TGTGCCAGCAGCCCCCCAGGGGGCGGGTACGAGCAGTACTTC. V is TRBV6-5 and J is TRBJ2-7; 8 bases fit TRBD1. Germline V lookup: CDR1 MNHEY, CDR2 SVGAGI. The V gene end was trimmed by 6 bases and the J gene end by 4 bases; junction bases not matched to a gene: 8. The CDR3 runs 14 residues.

The chain is built from TRBV6-1 and TRBJ1-2; a weak D match, TRBD1 (6 bases). Germline CDR1 MNHNS, CDR2 SASEGT. The CDR3 contains 15 residues. V dropped 7 bases and J dropped 4 bases, with 19 bases sitting between them. The CDR3 protein is CASIPSGGQFYGYTF. The CDR3 DNA reads TGTGCCAGCATCCCAAGCGGGGGGCAGTTCTATGGCTACACCTTC.

The sample holds one count of this clone. This chain joins TRBV10-3 and TRBJ2-7; 9 nucleotides align to TRBD1. The CDR3 consists of 14 residues. Per the germline V gene, CDR1 is ENHRY and CDR2 is SYGVKD. Trimming cost V 4 bases and J 5 bases; bases outside gene matches: 6. This CDR3 reads CAISADRGVDEQYF. In DNA form, the CDR3 reads TGTGCCATCAGTGCCGACAGGGGGGTCGACGAGCAGTACTTC.